This entry lists 2 T cell receptor beta chains sequenced from one sample in a study of T cell repertoires in cytomegalovirus infection. TCRdb analysed the reads with MiXCR anew, one entry per CDR3 protein. Among around 530,000 distinct CDR3 sequences, 26% were seen once, and the ten largest hold less than 15%. The specimen sequenced was PBMCs. These receptors all stem from a human donor in good health (CMV status not recorded). Some clones in this sample may be carry-over from other donors' samples.

This rearrangement joins TRBV2 to TRBJ1-2; D gene ambiguous. CDR1 is SNHLY and CDR2 is FYNNEI in the germline V gene. The CDR3 has 16 residues. Trimming left V 2 bases short and J 4 bases short, with 17 bases between. CDR3 DNA: TGTGCCAGCAGTGAATCCCTCATGGGAACCGGCTATGGCTACACCTTC. This encodes CASSESLMGTGYGYTF.

This clonotype was recorded many times. The chain links TRBV7-8 to TRBJ2-7; D is possibly TRBD2 (5 bases). Germline V gene data show CDR1 as SGHVS and CDR2 as FQNEAQ. The CDR3 has 15 residues. Trimming pared 1 base from V and 7 bases from J, leaving 17 bases between. The CDR3 protein is CASSLVPGVMVEQYF. The DNA for the CDR3 is TGTGCCAGCAGCTTAGTCCCCGGGGTCATGGTTGAGCAGTACTTC.